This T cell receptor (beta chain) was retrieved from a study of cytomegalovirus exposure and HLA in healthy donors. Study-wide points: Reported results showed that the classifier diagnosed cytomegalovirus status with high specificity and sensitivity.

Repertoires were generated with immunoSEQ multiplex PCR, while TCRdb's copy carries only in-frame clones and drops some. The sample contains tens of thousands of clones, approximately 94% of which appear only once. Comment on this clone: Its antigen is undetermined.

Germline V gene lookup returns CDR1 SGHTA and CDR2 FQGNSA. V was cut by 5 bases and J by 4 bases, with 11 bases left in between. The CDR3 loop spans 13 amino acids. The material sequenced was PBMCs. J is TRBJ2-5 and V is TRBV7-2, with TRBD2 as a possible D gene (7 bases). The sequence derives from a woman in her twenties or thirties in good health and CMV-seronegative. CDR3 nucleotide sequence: TGTGCCAGCAGCGGGGGGGCCTTAGAGACCCAGTACTTC. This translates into CASSGGALETQYF.